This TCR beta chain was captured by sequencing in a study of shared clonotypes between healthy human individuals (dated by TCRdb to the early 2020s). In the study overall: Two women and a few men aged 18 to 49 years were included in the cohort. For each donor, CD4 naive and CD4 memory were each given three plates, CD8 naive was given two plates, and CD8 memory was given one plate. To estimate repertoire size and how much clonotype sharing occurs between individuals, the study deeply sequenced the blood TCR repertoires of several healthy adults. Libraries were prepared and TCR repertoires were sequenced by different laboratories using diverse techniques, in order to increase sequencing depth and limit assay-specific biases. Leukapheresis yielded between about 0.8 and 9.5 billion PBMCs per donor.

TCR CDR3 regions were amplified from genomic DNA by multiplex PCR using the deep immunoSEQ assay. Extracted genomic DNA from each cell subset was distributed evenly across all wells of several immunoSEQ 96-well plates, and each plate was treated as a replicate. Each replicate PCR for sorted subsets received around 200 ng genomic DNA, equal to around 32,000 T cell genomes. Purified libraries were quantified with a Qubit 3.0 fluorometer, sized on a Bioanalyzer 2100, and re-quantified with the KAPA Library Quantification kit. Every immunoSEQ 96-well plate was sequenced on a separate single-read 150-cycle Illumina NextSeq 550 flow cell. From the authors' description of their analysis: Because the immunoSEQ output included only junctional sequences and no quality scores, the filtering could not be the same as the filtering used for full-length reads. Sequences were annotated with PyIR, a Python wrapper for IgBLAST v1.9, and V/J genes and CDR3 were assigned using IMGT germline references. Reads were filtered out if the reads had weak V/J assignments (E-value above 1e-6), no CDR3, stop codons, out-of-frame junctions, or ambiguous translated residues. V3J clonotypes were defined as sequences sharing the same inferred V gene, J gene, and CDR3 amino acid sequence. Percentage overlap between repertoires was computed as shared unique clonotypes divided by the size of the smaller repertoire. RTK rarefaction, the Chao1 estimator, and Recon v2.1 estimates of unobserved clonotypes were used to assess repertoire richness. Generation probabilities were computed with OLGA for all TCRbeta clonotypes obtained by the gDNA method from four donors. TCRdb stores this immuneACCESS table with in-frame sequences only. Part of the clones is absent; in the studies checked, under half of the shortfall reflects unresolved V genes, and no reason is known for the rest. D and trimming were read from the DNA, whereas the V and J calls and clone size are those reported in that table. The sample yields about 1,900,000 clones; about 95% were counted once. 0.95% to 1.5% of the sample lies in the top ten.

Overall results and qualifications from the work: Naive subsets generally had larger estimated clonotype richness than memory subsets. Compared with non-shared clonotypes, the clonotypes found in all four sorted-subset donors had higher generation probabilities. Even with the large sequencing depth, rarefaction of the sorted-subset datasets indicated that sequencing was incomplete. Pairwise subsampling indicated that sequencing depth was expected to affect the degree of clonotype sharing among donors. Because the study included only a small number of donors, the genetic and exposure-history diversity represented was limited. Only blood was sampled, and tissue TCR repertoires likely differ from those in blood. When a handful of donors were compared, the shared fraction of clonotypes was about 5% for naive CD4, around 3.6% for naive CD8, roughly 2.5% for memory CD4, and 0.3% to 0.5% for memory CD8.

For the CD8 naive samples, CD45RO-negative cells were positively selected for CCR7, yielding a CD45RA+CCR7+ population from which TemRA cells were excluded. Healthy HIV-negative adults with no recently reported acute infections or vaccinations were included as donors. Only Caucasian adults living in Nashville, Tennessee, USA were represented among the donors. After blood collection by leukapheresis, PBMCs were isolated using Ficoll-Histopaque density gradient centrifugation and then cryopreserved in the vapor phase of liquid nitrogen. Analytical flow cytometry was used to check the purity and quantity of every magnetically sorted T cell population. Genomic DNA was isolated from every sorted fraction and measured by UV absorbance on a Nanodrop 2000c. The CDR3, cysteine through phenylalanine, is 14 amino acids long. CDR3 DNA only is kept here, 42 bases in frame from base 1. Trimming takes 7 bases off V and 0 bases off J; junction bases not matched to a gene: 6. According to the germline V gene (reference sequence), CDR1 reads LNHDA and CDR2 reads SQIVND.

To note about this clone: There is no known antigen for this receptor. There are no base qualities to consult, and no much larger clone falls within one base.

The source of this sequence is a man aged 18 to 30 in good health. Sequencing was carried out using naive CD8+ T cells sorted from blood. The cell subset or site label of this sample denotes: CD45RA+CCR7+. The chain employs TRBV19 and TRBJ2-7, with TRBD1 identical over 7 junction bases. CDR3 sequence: CASTETGSSYEQYF. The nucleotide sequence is TGTGCCAGTACCGAGACAGGGAGCTCCTACGAGCAGTACTTC.